Each of the 2 T cell receptor beta chains below was sequenced from the same sample in a study of cytomegalovirus exposure and HLA in healthy donors. This PCR relied on a set of 60 Vbeta primers and 13 Jbeta primers. Here immunoSEQ multiplex PCR was the method, and the copy in TCRdb shows in-frame clones only, minus some. The table has under 150,000 clones, roughly 74% seen once. Material for sequencing was PBMCs. Receptors were obtained from a woman between 40 and 50 years old in good health and CMV-seropositive.

J is TRBJ2-1 and V is TRBV7-2, with no clear D. Germline values: CDR1 SGHTA, CDR2 FQGNSA. The CDR3 covers 14 residues. V was cut by 8 bases and J by 0 bases, with 11 bases left in between. The DNA for the CDR3 is TGTGCCAGCTGCCTGCCGGGCTCCTACAATGAGCAGTTCTTC. Amino acids: CASCLPGSYNEQFF. Full variable domain (missing parts from reference TRBV7-2 and TRBJ2-1): GAGVSQSPSNKVTEKGKDVELRCDPISGHTALYWYRQSLGQGLEFLIYFQGNSAPDKSGLPSDRFSAERTGGSVSTLTIQRTQQEDSAVYLCASCLPGSYNEQFFGPGTRLTVL.

The chain has TRBV28 and TRBJ2-1, with 10 bases matching TRBD2. This CDR3 has 16 amino acids. V shed 1 base and J 3 bases; nucleotides not matched to a gene: 3. Germline V gives CDR1 MDHEN, CDR2 SYDVKM. The CDR3 coding sequence is TGTGCCAGCAGTTTATTACTAGCGGGACGCTACAATGAGCAGTTCTTC. This encodes CASSLLLAGRYNEQFF.